The present T cell receptor beta chain was sequenced within a study of CD8+ T cells in alopecia areata. The CDR3 contains 16 residues. The ends were cut back, 1 base at V and 6 bases at J, with 16 bases in the middle. Germline CDR1 is LGHNT and CDR2 is FRNRAP. The treatment here: oral pan-JAK inhibitor, 5-10 mg twice daily. RNA was extracted and reverse transcribed into cDNA as the sequencing template. Generated by immunoSEQ multiplex PCR, the TCRdb table keeps only in-frame clones and is missing some. This table holds about 160,000 clones, about three fifths found once. The sequence was collected from a human donor with alopecia areata. This sequence joins TRBV12-5 and TRBJ1-5; D unresolved. The sequencing used CD4+ T cells sorted from blood, collected at week 4, from a patient treated with tofacitinib. The CDR3 here is CASGLASGPLVQPQHF. In DNA, the CDR3 is TGTGCTAGTGGTTTGGCTTCCGGGCCCCTAGTTCAGCCCCAGCATTTT.